The source of this TCR beta chain is a study of vaccination and CD4 T cells after COVID-19. Whole-study context: Overlapping spike pools from SARS-CoV-2 and HCoV-NL63, HCoV-OC43 and HCoV-229E served as culture stimuli.

As for treatment: roughly 11-day PBMC culture with coronavirus spike peptide pools or control peptides (ViraFEST assay). This clonotype was counted a few times. Its antigen is not identified. This CDR3 spans 13 amino acids. V lost 2 bases and J 0 bases, leaving 2 bases between the germline ends. Germline CDR1 SEHNR, CDR2 FQNEAQ (reference sequence). Once obtained from cultured CD4+ T cells, the DNA was sequenced using the Oncomine TCR Beta short-read assay. TCRdb re-analysed the PCR reads in MiXCR, keeping a single row per CDR3 protein. The table records 20,000 to 25,000 distinct CDR3 sequences, over 55% of them present only once.

The receptor's source is a human donor who received a COVID-19 vaccine. The sample here was CD4+ T cells from blood, cultured in vitro, taken after SARS-CoV-2 vaccination. The chain has TRBV7-9 and TRBJ1-3; D gene ambiguous. CDR3 DNA sequence: TGTGCCAGCAGCTTAATCTCTGGAAACACCATATATTTT. Translating gives CASSLISGNTIYF.